These 22 T cell receptor beta chains were sequenced from one sample in a study of shared clonotypes between healthy human individuals. The repertoire was sequenced with immunoSEQ multiplex PCR; TCRdb's copy has only in-frame clones and lacks some. The sample has approximately 500,000 clones; more than 65% are singletons. Sequencing was done on a sample of PBMCs. These receptors all come from a middle-aged woman in good health. Some clones in this sample may be carry-over from other donors' samples.

The rearrangement uses TRBV7-8 and TRBJ2-3, with D perhaps assigned TRBD1 or TRBD2 (5 bases each). V was cut by 5 bases and J by 6 bases, with 15 bases left in between. CDR1 is SGHVS, CDR2 FQNEAQ, per germline. CDR3 length equals 14 residues. In DNA, the CDR3 is TGTGCCAGCAGCCGGGACCCGGGAACGGATACGCAGTATTTT. It specifies CASSRDPGTDTQYF.

This chain connects TRBV2 to TRBJ1-5; D gene ambiguous. From germline, CDR1 is SNHLY and CDR2 FYNNEI. The CDR3 runs 14 residues. Trimming cost V 1 base and J 2 bases, with 6 bases left between them. The CDR3 loop is CASSEEWGNQPQHF. In nucleotides, the CDR3 is TGTGCCAGCAGTGAAGAATGGGGCAATCAGCCCCAGCATTTT.

This clone has just a few counts. Other DNA sequences in the same sample also yield this CDR3. The rearrangement uses TRBV10-1 and TRBJ2-7; D is ambiguous. Trimming removed 0 bases from V and 4 bases from J, with 4 bases in between. The CDR3 is made up of 12 amino acids. The germline gives CDR1 WNHNN, CDR2 SYGVQD (reference sequence). CDR3 DNA sequence: TGCGCCAGCAGTGAGTCGGGGTACGAGCAGTACTTC. Encoded protein: CASSESGYEQYF.

As to this clone: This specimen includes other DNA sequences encoding the same CDR3. This chain joins TRBV6-5 and TRBJ2-2; tentative D call: TRBD2 (6 bases). The CDR3 is 13 residues long. Germline V gene data show CDR1 as MNHEY and CDR2 as SVGAGI. The V gene lost 8 bases and the J gene lost 2 bases, with 9 bases spanning the gap. For the CDR3, the DNA is TGTGCCAGCCGGGACTTAAACACCGGGGAGCTGTTTTTT. Translation gives CASRDLNTGELFF.

Details on this clone: A far more abundant clone sits one base away, making this likely a read error. The chain has TRBV5-1 and TRBJ2-2; 9 bases line up with TRBD2. This CDR3 contains 16 residues. Germline values: CDR1 SGHRS, CDR2 YFSETQ. The CDR3 spells CASGLGTSRNTGELFF. The CDR3 nucleotides are TGCGCCAGCGGCTTGGGGACTAGCAGGAACACCGGGGAGCTGTTTTTT.

CDR3 bases: TGTGCCTGGGGATTCGGGACAACAAAAGAGACCCAGTACTTC. Translation gives CAWGFGTTKETQYF. J is TRBJ2-5 and V is TRBV30; weak D call: TRBD1 (6 bases). This CDR3 has 14 amino acids. V was trimmed by 5 bases and J by 3 bases, leaving 16 bases between them. Germline assignment: CDR1 GTSNPN and CDR2 SVGIG (reference sequence).

For this clone: The junction departs from the called germline gene at one end, perhaps through a read error. V gene TRBV7-9 combines with J gene TRBJ1-1; D not resolved. From germline, CDR1 is SEHNR and CDR2 FQNEAQ (reference sequence). The CDR3 contains 13 residues. CDR3 bases: TGTGCCAACAGCTTAGCAGTGAACACTGAAGCTTTCTTC. As protein: CANSLAVNTEAFF. Full variable domain (rest looked up from reference TRBV7-9 and TRBJ1-1): DTGVSQNPRHKITKRGQNVTFRCDPISEHNRLYWYRQTLGQGPEFLTYFQNEAQLEKSRLLSDRFSAERPKGSFSTLEIQRTEQGDSAMYLCANSLAVNTEAFFGQGTRLTVV.

The CDR3 bases are TGTGCCAGCACCCGGGACAGGGACGAAAAACTGTTTTTT. Protein: CASTRDRDEKLFF. This sequence joins TRBV2 and TRBJ1-4; 9 nucleotides match TRBD1. CDR3 length: 13 residues. With 7 bases clipped from V and 8 bases from J, the junction kept 5 bases outside the gene matches. Germline assignment: CDR1 SNHLY and CDR2 FYNNEI.

The chain couples TRBV19 to TRBJ2-5; TRBD2 aligns across 12 bases. Trimming took 6 bases from V and 4 from J; bases not matched to a gene: 6. Germline loops: CDR1 LNHDA, CDR2 SQIVND (reference sequence). This CDR3 has 15 residues. CDR3 in amino acids: CASSIGLAGSETQYF. CDR3 DNA sequence: TGTGCCAGTAGCATCGGACTAGCGGGATCAGAGACCCAGTACTTC. Full variable domain (remainder filled in from reference TRBV19 and TRBJ2-5): DGGITQSPKYLFRKEGQNVTLSCEQNLNHDAMYWYRQDPGQGLRLIYYSQIVNDFQKGDIAEGYSVSREKKESFPLTVTSAQKNPTAFYLCASSIGLAGSETQYFGPGTRLLVL.

The V and J genes are TRBV21-1 and TRBJ2-1; the D segment call TRBD2 is taken from the table without a DNA check. TRBV21-1 is deemed a pseudogene. CDR3 length: 17 amino acids. The CDR3 spells CASSNPPSWSSYNEQFF. DNA of the CDR3: TGTGCCAGCAGCAACCCCCCTAGCTGGAGCTCCTACAATGAGCAGTTCTTC.

The V call is TRBV19, the J call TRBJ2-1, with a possible D match to TRBD1 (6 bases). The germline V gene encodes CDR1 LNHDA and CDR2 SQIVND (reference sequence). The germline V and J ends were trimmed by 4 bases and 7 bases, with 20 bases remaining between them. The CDR3 contains 16 residues. The CDR3 reads CASSKTGRLRRNEQFF. Written as DNA, the CDR3 is TGTGCCAGTAGTAAAACAGGGCGACTACGGAGGAATGAGCAGTTCTTC.

This chain connects TRBV7-2 to TRBJ2-2, with TRBD2 as a possible D gene (6 bases). Trimming pared 8 bases from V and 4 bases from J, leaving 14 bases between. This CDR3 is built from 14 residues. CDR1 is SGHTA, CDR2 FQGNSA, per germline. The CDR3 DNA follows: TGTGCCAGCCCTCGACTAGTGGGCACCGGGGAGCTGTTTTTT. It yields the protein CASPRLVGTGELFF.

V gene TRBV7-2 combines with J gene TRBJ2-1; D perhaps matches TRBD1 (7 bases). The CDR3 consists of 13 residues. Germline loops: CDR1 SGHTA, CDR2 FQGNSA. Trimming took off 5 bases at V and 12 bases at J, with 17 bases between the two ends. CDR3 sequence (DNA): TGTGCCAGCAGCCCAATTTACCAGGGGGGGCAGTTCTTC. Protein product: CASSPIYQGGQFF.

About this clone: A far bigger clonotype differs at one base, so this is likely a read error. The rearrangement uses TRBV10-1 and TRBJ2-7, with 7 bases fitting TRBD2. The CDR3 is 13 residues long. Trimming removed 5 bases from V and 7 bases from J; junction bases left unmatched: 8. Germline CDR1 WNHNN, CDR2 SYGVQD (reference sequence). Here the CDR3 DNA reads TGCGCCAGCAGTTGGCGGGAGTACTCTGAGCAGTACTTC. This translates into CASSWREYSEQYF.

This clone was seen a single time. The genes are TRBV4-2 and TRBJ2-7; D perhaps matches TRBD2 (5 bases). Trimming pared 0 bases from V and 2 bases from J, leaving 11 bases between. CDR3 size: 15 residues. Per germline, CDR1 LGHNA and CDR2 YNFKEQ. The CDR3 bases are TGTGCCAGCAGCCAAGAACTTATCGGGACCTACGAGCAGTACTTC. Its protein product is CASSQELIGTYEQYF.

The chain is built from TRBV19 and TRBJ2-1; 15 positions match TRBD2. Germline CDR1 reads LNHDA; CDR2 reads SQIVND (reference sequence). There are 15 residues in the CDR3. With V trimmed by 6 bases and J by 7 bases, 4 bases remained unmatched. The CDR3 region has the DNA TGTGCCAGTAGGGGACTAGCGGGAGGTAATAATGAGCAGTTCTTC. Translation: CASRGLAGGNNEQFF.

The V and J genes are TRBV1 and TRBJ2-2; the table calls TRBD2, which could not be checked here. TRBV1 is tagged as a pseudogene. The length of the CDR3 is 13 residues. In DNA form, the CDR3 reads TGCACCAGCAGCCAAGATAGTGCCGGGGAGCTGTTTTTT. As protein: CTSSQDSAGELFF.

The V and J genes are TRBV9 and TRBJ1-4; weak D call: TRBD1 (5 bases). Germline-derived CDR1 and CDR2 are SGDLS and YYNGEE. The ends were cut back, 0 bases at V and 2 bases at J, with 17 bases in the middle. CDR3 length: 18 amino acids. The CDR3 DNA follows: TGTGCCAGCAGCGTAGGCGTCGGGGTTAGGGGCACTAATGAAAAACTGTTTTTT. Its translation is CASSVGVGVRGTNEKLFF.

The V and J genes are TRBV7-3 and TRBJ2-3; possibly TRBD2 for D (6 bases). Trimming shortened V by 2 bases and J by 3 bases, and 12 bases separated the two germline ends. The CDR3 sequence is 15 residues long. The V gene's germline CDR1 is SGHTA and CDR2 FQGTGA. The CDR3 sequence is CASSLRGGYTDTQYF. The CDR3 DNA follows: TGTGCCAGCAGCTTACGTGGGGGGTATACAGATACGCAGTATTTT. The full variable domain, completed using reference TRBV7-3 and TRBJ2-3, is GAGVSQTPSNKVTEKGKYVELRCDPISGHTALYWYRQSLGQGPEFLIYFQGTGAADDSGLPNDRFFAVRPEGSVSTLKIQRTERGDSAVYLCASSLRGGYTDTQYFGPGTRLTVL.

The chain employs TRBV5-6 and TRBJ2-2; no clear D gene. The V gene's germline CDR1 is SGHDT and CDR2 YYEEEE. The CDR3 runs 13 residues. V lost 1 base and J 3 bases, leaving 4 bases between the germline ends. The CDR3, as DNA: TGTGCCAGCAGCTTGCAGGACACCGGGGAGCTGTTTTTT. This sequence encodes CASSLQDTGELFF.

This clone was seen a single time. The chain joins TRBV18 to TRBJ2-7; 7 bases are shared with TRBD2. The V segment lost 4 bases and the J segment 3 bases; nucleotides outside the gene matches: 9. The CDR3 consists of 15 residues. Germline loops: CDR1 KGHSH, CDR2 LQKENI. The CDR3 DNA reads TGTGCCAGCTCACAGTCCGGGACTACCCACTACGAGCAGTACTTC. It codes for CASSQSGTTHYEQYF. The variable domain in full, completed from reference TRBV18 and TRBJ2-7, reads NAGVMQNPRHLVRRRGQEARLRCSPMKGHSHVYWYRQLPEEGLKFMVYLQKENIIDESGMPKERFSAEFPKEGPSILRIQQVVRGDSAAYFCASSQSGTTHYEQYFGPGTRLTVT.

This sequence joins TRBV6-1 and TRBJ1-2; D gene ambiguous. In germline, CDR1 is MNHNS, CDR2 SASEGT. CDR3 length equals 15 residues. Trimming left V 4 bases short and J 4 bases short, with 16 bases between. The chain's CDR3 is CASSGTEVTGYGYTF. CDR3 nucleotide sequence: TGTGCCAGCAGTGGTACGGAGGTCACCGGCTATGGCTACACCTTC.